Following are 23 T cell receptor beta chains from one sample sequenced in a study of cytomegalovirus exposure and HLA in healthy donors. Some clones are missing from TCRdb's copy, which holds only in-frame ones; the method was immunoSEQ multiplex PCR. The sample records around 350,000 clones, roughly 88% being singletons. The sample was PBMCs. The receptors stem from a woman between 18 and 30 years old in good health and CMV-seronegative.

V usage is TRBV6-6 and J usage is TRBJ2-7; D is unresolved. The CDR3 length is 14 residues. Trimming removed 7 bases from V and 2 bases from J, with 15 bases in between. Germline V gene data show CDR1 as MNHNY and CDR2 as SVGAGI (reference sequence). This CDR3 is CASTDPGTAYEQYF. The CDR3 nucleotides read TGTGCCAGCACCGACCCAGGAACAGCCTACGAGCAGTACTTC.

The CDR3 region has the DNA TGTGCCAGCAGTCGCGGGGAGAACACTGAAGCTTTCTTT. It is translated as CASSRGENTEAFF. The rearrangement joins TRBV2 to TRBJ1-1; no clear D gene. V was trimmed by 5 bases and J by 1 base, leaving 8 bases between them. The CDR3 loop spans 13 amino acids. CDR1 and CDR2 from the germline V gene are SNHLY and FYNNEI.

V and J are TRBV4-2 and TRBJ2-7, with TRBD2 matching 8 bases. This CDR3 spans 15 amino acids. Unmatched junction bases numbered 2, after V lost 1 base and J lost 0 bases. Germline CDR1 and CDR2: LGHNA and YNFKEQ. The CDR3 DNA reads as TGTGCCAGCAGCCAAGCAGCGGGGGCCTCCTACGAGCAGTACTTC. It is translated as CASSQAAGASYEQYF.

The sample holds a few counts of this clone. A read error may account for a junction end that differs from germline. The chain links TRBV2 to TRBJ1-6, with 9 positions matching TRBD1. CDR3 size: 17 residues. Germline V CDR1 and CDR2: SNHLY, FYNNEI. CDR3 residues: CASSEGQGLRLGSPLHF. The DNA for the CDR3 is TGTGCCAGCAGCGAAGGACAGGGGTTGAGGTTGGGTTCACCCCTCCACTTT.

V gene TRBV5-1 combines with J gene TRBJ1-1; TRBD1 matches at 7 bases. The CDR3 runs to 12 residues. The germline V gene encodes CDR1 SGHRS and CDR2 YFSETQ. The V gene end was trimmed by 4 bases and the J gene end by 9 bases; junction bases not matched to a gene: 6. Here the CDR3 reads CASSPRQGKAFF. The CDR3 nucleotides are TGCGCCAGCAGCCCTAGACAGGGTAAAGCTTTCTTT.

Concerning this clone itself: The identical CDR3 is also encoded by other nucleotide sequences in the sample. V is TRBV27 and J is TRBJ2-3; no clear D. There are 13 residues in the CDR3. CDR1 MNHEY and CDR2 SMNVEV come from the germline V gene (reference sequence). Trimming left V 2 bases short and J 1 base short, with 4 bases between. CDR3 DNA: TGTGCCAGCAGTTTACCTGGCACAGATACGCAGTATTTT. Amino acid sequence: CASSLPGTDTQYF.

The V and J genes are TRBV18 and TRBJ2-3, with 14 bases lining up with TRBD2. This CDR3 region has 18 residues. Germline CDR1 reads KGHSH; CDR2 reads LQKENI. J gave up 2 bases and V 0 bases, and 4 bases lay outside the gene matches. CDR3 protein: CASSPPGLAGANTDTQYF. The CDR3 DNA reads TGTGCCAGCTCACCACCGGGACTAGCGGGAGCCAACACAGATACGCAGTATTTT.

V and J are TRBV5-1 and TRBJ2-1; 10 bases map to TRBD1. Germline values: CDR1 SGHRS, CDR2 YFSETQ. V trimming: 0 bases; J trimming: 8 bases; junction bases outside the gene matches: 14. The CDR3 is 18 residues long. The CDR3 loop is CASSLVVSRDRGPYEQFF. For the CDR3, the DNA is TGCGCCAGCAGCTTGGTTGTGTCCCGGGACAGGGGTCCTTATGAGCAGTTCTTC.

This chain's CDR3 is CASSPGLAGGSYEQYF. The CDR3 DNA sequence: TGTGCCAGCAGCCCCGGACTAGCGGGGGGCTCCTACGAGCAGTACTTC. V gene TRBV5-4 combines with J gene TRBJ2-7; 14 nucleotides align to TRBD2. Germline CDR1 reads SGHNT; CDR2 reads YYREEE (reference sequence). The CDR3 sequence is 16 residues long. The ends lost 4 bases at V and 0 bases at J; junction bases unmatched: 3.

This chain uses TRBV10-3 with TRBJ1-1, with a weak D call TRBD1 (5 bases). The CDR3 spans 13 residues. Germline V lookup: CDR1 ENHRY, CDR2 SYGVKD. Trimming shortened V by 2 bases and J by 4 bases, and 8 bases separated the two germline ends. CDR3 sequence: CAISEQGGTEAFF. The CDR3 DNA reads TGTGCCATCAGTGAGCAGGGTGGCACTGAAGCTTTCTTT.

The chain carries TRBV27 and TRBJ2-1; D ambiguous. V lost 2 bases to trimming and J lost 2 bases, with 10 bases between them. Germline V gives CDR1 MNHEY, CDR2 SMNVEV (reference sequence). This CDR3 has 15 residues. In nucleotides, the CDR3 is TGTGCCAGCAGTTTAGATGAGCGAGCCTACAATGAGCAGTTCTTC. Amino acids: CASSLDERAYNEQFF.

The rearrangement joins TRBV12-5 to TRBJ2-2; 9 nucleotides line up with TRBD2. The CDR3 is 16 amino acids. The V and J ends lost 4 bases and 2 bases, in that order; junction bases with no gene match: 5. CDR1 and CDR2 (germline): LGHNT, FRNRAP. The CDR3 sequence is CASGSLAGANTGELFF. The CDR3 bases are TGTGCTAGTGGTTCCTTAGCGGGGGCTAACACCGGGGAGCTGTTTTTT.

The J gene is TRBJ2-5, the V gene TRBV11-1; 10 bases agree with TRBD2. The germline V gene encodes CDR1 SGHAT and CDR2 FQDESV (reference sequence). The CDR3 extends over 17 amino acids. Germline trimming cut 4 bases from V and 6 bases from J; bases unmatched to any gene: 14. The CDR3 loop reads CASSSRGSGGAGKTQYF. The DNA for the CDR3 is TGTGCCAGCAGCTCCCGAGGAAGCGGGGGGGCCGGGAAGACCCAGTACTTC. Combining the CDR3 with reference TRBV11-1 and TRBJ2-5 gives the whole variable domain EAEVAQSPRYKITEKSQAVAFWCDPISGHATLYWYRQILGQGPELLVQFQDESVVDDSQLPKDRFSAERLKGVDSTLKIQPAELGDSAMYLCASSSRGSGGAGKTQYFGPGTRLLVL.

The chain has TRBV5-1 and TRBJ2-7; TRBD1 might be the D (5 bases). V was pared by 3 bases and J by 1 base, with 11 bases between. The CDR3 is 14 amino acids. Germline V gives CDR1 SGHRS, CDR2 YFSETQ. The CDR3 spells CASSWDRGSYEQYF. Here the CDR3 DNA reads TGCGCCAGCAGCTGGGATAGGGGTTCCTACGAGCAGTACTTC. The full variable domain, its missing parts supplied by reference TRBV5-1 and TRBJ2-7, is KAGVTQTPRYLIKTRGQQVTLSCSPISGHRSVSWYQQTPGQGLQFLFEYFSETQRNKGNFPGRFSGRQFSNSRSEMNVSTLELGDSALYLCASSWDRGSYEQYFGPGTRLTVT.

To note about this clone: Distinct nucleotide sequences in the sample also encode this CDR3. The chain employs TRBV28 and TRBJ2-3; 9 bases fit TRBD1. This CDR3 spans 15 amino acids. The germline V gene has CDR1 MDHEN and CDR2 SYDVKM. V lost 3 bases, J lost 3 bases, and 4 bases stayed unmatched. CDR3 bases: TGTGCCAGCAGTTTGGGACAGGGCTTTACAGATACGCAGTATTTT. Protein: CASSLGQGFTDTQYF.

V is TRBV6-6 and J is TRBJ1-2; D remains ambiguous. The CDR3 length is 12 residues. From germline, CDR1 is MNHNY and CDR2 SVGAGI (reference sequence). The V end lost 7 bases, the J end lost 2 bases, and 8 bases lay between the germline ends. The CDR3: CASKQENYGYTF. DNA for the CDR3: TGTGCCAGCAAGCAGGAAAACTATGGCTACACCTTC.

The chain employs TRBV6-5 and TRBJ2-3; 11 bases match TRBD2. The length of the CDR3 is 14 residues. CDR1 and CDR2 from the germline V gene are MNHEY and SVGAGI. J gave up 0 bases and V 11 bases, and 4 bases lay outside the gene matches. The CDR3 nucleotides are TGTGCCGCACGACTAGCGGGGAGCACAGATACGCAGTATTTT. It codes for CAARLAGSTDTQYF.

The chain is built from TRBV27 and TRBJ2-1, with 9 bases aligning to TRBD2. V lost 2 bases, J lost 5 bases, and 4 bases stayed unmatched. The CDR3 consists of 15 residues. The germline CDR1 and CDR2 sequences are MNHEY and SMNVEV (reference sequence). CDR3 sequence: CASSLAGGAHNEQFF. The CDR3 DNA sequence: TGTGCCAGCAGTTTAGCGGGAGGGGCCCACAATGAGCAGTTCTTC.

This clone was detected only once. V usage is TRBV7-2 and J usage is TRBJ2-7; tentative D call: TRBD2 (5 bases). Germline CDR1 reads SGHTA; CDR2 reads FQGNSA. Trimming removed 3 bases at V and 4 bases at J, with 10 bases between. The CDR3 spans 13 residues. CDR3 sequence (DNA): TGTGCCAGCAGCTTGTACACGGGGTACGAGCAGTACTTC. It is translated as CASSLYTGYEQYF.

The chain recombines TRBV28 with TRBJ2-1, with 7 bases lining up with TRBD2. Germline trimming cut 3 bases from V and 4 bases from J; bases unmatched to any gene: 6. Germline V gene sequence: CDR1 MDHEN, CDR2 SYDVKM. The CDR3 is 15 amino acids. CDR3 residues: CASSFRLAVYNEQFF. The CDR3 coding sequence is TGTGCCAGCAGTTTTCGGCTAGCGGTATACAATGAGCAGTTCTTC. Supplemented by reference TRBV28 and TRBJ2-1, the full variable domain reads DVKVTQSSRYLVKRTGEKVFLECVQDMDHENMFWYRQDPGLGLRLIYFSYDVKMKEKGDIPEGYSVSREKKERFSLILESASTNQTSMYLCASSFRLAVYNEQFFGPGTRLTVL.

The rearrangement joins TRBV13 to TRBJ2-1, with TRBD1 as a possible D gene (7 bases). The CDR3 spans 14 residues. Germline assignment: CDR1 PRHDT and CDR2 FYEKMQ (reference sequence). The V end was cut by 4 bases, the J end by 4 bases, with 11 bases between. The CDR3 DNA reads TGTGCCAGCAGCTCGGGGGACAGATACAATGAGCAGTTCTTC. Residues: CASSSGDRYNEQFF.

The chain combines TRBV6-1 with TRBJ2-7; D is unclear. CDR1 and CDR2 from the germline V gene are MNHNS and SASEGT. V was pared by 4 bases and J by 6 bases, with 10 bases between. This CDR3 comprises 12 residues. The CDR3, as DNA: TGTGCCAGCAGTGTCCAGTCATCCGAGCAGTACTTC. Protein: CASSVQSSEQYF.

A few counts support this clone. The rearrangement uses TRBV11-2 and TRBJ1-1, with D uncertain. The CDR3 loop spans 13 amino acids. Germline loops: CDR1 SGHAT, CDR2 FQNNGV. Deletions cut 4 bases from V and 7 bases from J, with 13 bases between. The CDR3 reads CASSSVGPGEAFF. The CDR3 bases are TGTGCCAGCAGCTCCGTAGGTCCAGGTGAAGCTTTCTTT.